The TCR beta chain described here comes from a study of immune heterogeneity within non-small cell lung tumors. Germline trimming cut 6 bases from V and 7 bases from J; bases unmatched to any gene: 14. CDR3 length equals 17 residues. Looked up from germline, CDR1 is LNHDA and CDR2 is SQIVND (reference sequence). The TCR beta CDR3 region was amplified by multiplex PCR employing 32 V and 13 J primers. MiXCR, applied by TCRdb to the multiplex PCR reads, yields one record per CDR3 protein. The top ten hold 3.5% to 5.5% of the sample, which has 13,000 or so distinct CDR3 sequences, roughly 22% seen once. Each sample used approximately 570 ng of genomic DNA from bulk tumor tissue. Biopsy collection occurred during surgery, with several far-apart biopsies per primary tumor. Enrolled individuals presented with untreated, newly diagnosed non-small cell lung cancer and received curative surgery. In this sample, this clonotype is medium-sized.

This clonotype originated in a man between 60 and 75 years old with non-small cell lung cancer. Specimen: lung tumor tissue. This rearrangement joins TRBV19 to TRBJ1-4; 10 bases are a match to TRBD1. CDR3 region: CASSNQLLTGGGEKLFF. CDR3 DNA: TGTGCCAGTAGCAATCAGCTTTTGACAGGGGGCGGTGAAAAACTGTTTTTT.